These 18 T cell receptor beta chains came from one sample sequenced in a study of cytotoxic CD8 clonotypes in ibrutinib-treated CLL (dated by TCRdb to the early 2020s). According to the study, the label for this sample's time point signals: approximately eleven months on ibrutinib. Receptor amplification or capture employed the immunoSEQ multiplex PCR assay. TCRdb holds this immuneACCESS table with in-frame rearrangements only. Some clones are missing; in checked studies, unresolved V genes explain under half, and the rest has no known cause. The sample yields approximately 140,000 clones; roughly 80% were counted once. Jointly, the top ten make up about 29% of the sample. Sequencing used PBMCs, obtained after 12 months of ibrutinib treatment. The receptors shown here come from a human donor with chronic lymphocytic leukemia.

This clone showed up just a few times. The V gene is TRBV4-1, the J gene TRBJ1-1; TRBD1 matches at 9 bases. This CDR3 region has 16 residues. V lost 4 bases and J lost 2; bases outside the gene matches: 8. The germline V gene has CDR1 MGHRA and CDR2 YSYEKL. The CDR3: CASSRDRVRVNTEAFF. The CDR3 nucleotides are TGCGCCAGCAGCCGGGACAGGGTAAGGGTTAACACTGAAGCTTTCTTT.

This chain uses TRBV5-1 with TRBJ2-7; D is unresolved. There are 13 residues in the CDR3. Trimming removed 9 bases from V and 1 base from J, with 14 bases in between. The germline V gene encodes CDR1 SGHRS and CDR2 YFSETQ. The CDR3 region has the DNA TGCGCCACCGCCCAGACCCCTTCCTACGAGCAGTACTTC. This gives the protein CATAQTPSYEQYF. Supplemented by reference TRBV5-1 and TRBJ2-7, the full variable domain reads KAGVTQTPRYLIKTRGQQVTLSCSPISGHRSVSWYQQTPGQGLQFLFEYFSETQRNKGNFPGRFSGRQFSNSRSEMNVSTLELGDSALYLCATAQTPSYEQYFGPGTRLTVT.

J is TRBJ1-1 and V is TRBV27; D might be TRBD1 (5 bases). There are 15 residues in the CDR3. Trimming cost V 3 bases and J 1 base, with 12 bases left between them. Germline V lookup: CDR1 MNHEY, CDR2 SMNVEV (reference sequence). The CDR3: CASSFQIGGNTEAFF. The CDR3 region has the DNA TGTGCCAGCAGTTTTCAGATCGGGGGGAACACTGAAGCTTTCTTT.

This rearrangement joins TRBV19 to TRBJ1-3; no definite D call. Germline loops: CDR1 LNHDA, CDR2 SQIVND (reference sequence). The V gene lost 0 bases and the J gene lost 2 bases, with 5 bases spanning the gap. The CDR3 loop spans 14 amino acids. CDR3 coding DNA: TGTGCCAGTAGTATAGACATCCCTGGAAACACCATATATTTT. Encoded protein: CASSIDIPGNTIYF.

A few counts support this clone. V usage is TRBV6-1 and J usage is TRBJ2-4; D not resolved. The CDR3 totals 14 residues. Trimming shortened V by 2 bases and J by 7 bases, and 12 bases separated the two germline ends. In germline, CDR1 is MNHNS, CDR2 SASEGT. The DNA for the CDR3 is TGTGCCAGCAGTGAAATTAGTAGTGGGAACATTCAGTACTTC. It encodes CASSEISSGNIQYF.

This clone appeared once. The chain combines TRBV18 with TRBJ2-2; a possible D gene is TRBD1 (7 bases). Trimming took 3 bases from V and 3 from J, leaving 14 bases between them. CDR1 is KGHSH and CDR2 is LQKENI in the germline V gene. The CDR3 totals 16 residues. This CDR3 is CASSPYRGLDTGELFF. DNA for the CDR3: TGTGCCAGCTCACCTTACAGGGGACTGGACACCGGGGAGCTGTTTTTT.

This clone was picked up one time. The rearrangement links TRBV5-1 to TRBJ1-4, with D maybe TRBD1 (6 bases). Germline CDR1 SGHRS, CDR2 YFSETQ. The length of the CDR3 is 14 residues. Trimming removed 4 bases from V and 8 bases from J, with 15 bases in between. The CDR3 protein is CASSDTGSGEKLFF. The CDR3 region has the DNA TGCGCCAGCAGCGACACAGGGTCGGGGGAAAAACTGTTTTTT.

V gene TRBV28 combines with J gene TRBJ1-2; 8 bases map to TRBD1. Germline-derived CDR1 and CDR2 are MDHEN and SYDVKM. The CDR3 has 13 amino acids. The ends lost 4 bases at V and 8 bases at J; junction bases unmatched: 6. The CDR3 nucleotides read TGTGCCAGCAGTTGGGACAGGAGAGGAGGCTACACCTTC. Encoded protein: CASSWDRRGGYTF.

The chain couples TRBV9 to TRBJ2-3, with 7 bases aligning to TRBD2. J lost 2 bases, V lost 1 base, and 19 bases had no gene match. CDR1 is SGDLS and CDR2 is YYNGEE in the germline V gene. The CDR3 totals 20 residues. CDR3 loop: CASSVRSERGSRRITDTQYF. The CDR3 DNA reads as TGTGCCAGCAGCGTAAGATCCGAGCGGGGTAGTCGGAGGATCACAGATACGCAGTATTTT.

The chain combines TRBV5-1 with TRBJ2-5; a weak D match, TRBD2 (6 bases). In germline, CDR1 is SGHRS, CDR2 YFSETQ. This CDR3 region has 15 residues. Trimming left V 4 bases short and J 4 bases short, with 17 bases between. This CDR3 is CASSPSPAGPETQYF. The CDR3 bases are TGCGCCAGCAGCCCCTCCCCGGCGGGGCCAGAGACCCAGTACTTC.

This chain connects TRBV6-1 to TRBJ2-1, with 13 positions matching TRBD2. This CDR3 contains 16 residues. The V segment lost 0 bases and the J segment 9 bases; nucleotides outside the gene matches: 5. The germline gives CDR1 MNHNS, CDR2 SASEGT. The CDR3 region has the DNA TGTGCCAGCAGTGAAGCGTGGACTAGCGGGAGCATTGAGCAGTTCTTC. Amino acids: CASSEAWTSGSIEQFF.

CDR3 sequence (DNA): TGTGCCAGCAGTTTACTACCCTTCGAGCAGTACTTC. It yields the protein CASSLLPFEQYF. J is TRBJ2-7 and V is TRBV28, with D unclear. The CDR3 loop spans 12 amino acids. CDR1 is MDHEN, CDR2 SYDVKM, per germline. The V end lost 2 bases, the J end lost 6 bases, and 8 bases lay between the germline ends.

The chain recombines TRBV7-9 with TRBJ2-7; 10 bases align to TRBD1. Germline CDR1 reads SEHNR; CDR2 reads FQNEAQ (reference sequence). This CDR3 has 16 residues. V shed 0 bases, J shed 2 bases, and the junction held 4 bases outside the gene matches. As DNA, the CDR3 is TGTGCCAGCAGCTTAGCAAGGGACAGGGGAGCCTACGAGCAGTACTTC. Translated: CASSLARDRGAYEQYF. Full variable domain (outside the CDR3, taken from reference TRBV7-9 and TRBJ2-7): DTGVSQNPRHKITKRGQNVTFRCDPISEHNRLYWYRQTLGQGPEFLTYFQNEAQLEKSRLLSDRFSAERPKGSFSTLEIQRTEQGDSAMYLCASSLARDRGAYEQYFGPGTRLTVT.

This clone was recorded a few times. This chain links TRBV7-9 with TRBJ2-7; 8 positions match TRBD1. The CDR3 consists of 15 residues. V lost 0 bases and J lost 3; bases outside the gene matches: 4. Per the germline V gene, CDR1 is SEHNR and CDR2 is FQNEAQ (reference sequence). CDR3 loop: CASSLAGQGRYEQYF. CDR3 in DNA: TGTGCCAGCAGCTTAGCCGGACAGGGACGCTACGAGCAGTACTTC. Complete variable domain (other parts from reference TRBV7-9 and TRBJ2-7): DTGVSQNPRHKITKRGQNVTFRCDPISEHNRLYWYRQTLGQGPEFLTYFQNEAQLEKSRLLSDRFSAERPKGSFSTLEIQRTEQGDSAMYLCASSLAGQGRYEQYFGPGTRLTVT.

The chain recombines TRBV5-1 with TRBJ2-3; 10 nucleotides agree with TRBD2. This CDR3 spans 16 amino acids. With V trimmed by 4 bases and J by 8 bases, 13 bases remained unmatched. From germline, CDR1 is SGHRS and CDR2 YFSETQ. The CDR3 reads CASSPSSGGFLGTQYF. The CDR3 DNA is TGCGCCAGCAGCCCATCTAGCGGGGGATTTCTCGGTACGCAGTATTTT.

The chain combines TRBV19 with TRBJ2-7; D is tentatively TRBD1 or TRBD2 (5 bases each). Per germline, CDR1 LNHDA and CDR2 SQIVND (reference sequence). The CDR3 is 14 residues long. Trimming pared 5 bases from V and 2 bases from J, leaving 13 bases between. In nucleotides, the CDR3 is TGTGCCAGTAGTCACAAGGGACGGACCTACGAGCAGTACTTC. Protein: CASSHKGRTYEQYF.

The rearrangement links TRBV2 to TRBJ2-7, with D perhaps given as TRBD1 or TRBD2 (6 bases each). This CDR3 has 15 residues. The germline V and J ends were trimmed by 5 bases and 2 bases, with 16 bases remaining between them. CDR1 SNHLY and CDR2 FYNNEI come from the germline V gene. The CDR3: CASSIIGGMTYEQYF. The CDR3 DNA is TGTGCCAGCAGTATTATCGGGGGCATGACCTACGAGCAGTACTTC.

This rearrangement joins TRBV7-6 to TRBJ1-1; the D is unclear. V lost 5 bases, J lost 3 bases, and 13 bases lay in between. CDR3 length: 14 amino acids. Germline-derived CDR1 and CDR2 are SGHVS and FNYEAQ. The CDR3 DNA reads TGTGCCAGCAGCATACTTGGGCAGGACACTGAAGCTTTCTTT. Translating it yields CASSILGQDTEAFF. The entire variable domain, with the rest obtained from reference TRBV7-6 and TRBJ1-1, is as follows: GAGVSQSPRYKVTKRGQDVALRCDPISGHVSLYWYRQALGQGPEFLTYFNYEAQQDKSGLPNDRFSAERPEGSISTLTIQRTEQRDSAMYRCASSILGQDTEAFFGQGTRLTVV.